Listed below are T cell receptor beta chains from one sample, sequenced in a study of neurological immune-mediated disorders. TCRdb redid the calling of the 5' RACE reads with MiXCR, one entry per CDR3 protein. The sample contains 95,000 to 150,000 distinct CDR3 sequences, around 3% of which appear only once. Sequencing was performed on PBMCs. All receptors derive from a young woman with multiple sclerosis. Both conserved end residues are part of each CDR3. The D gene is left open where the match is weak. Some rows mark clone size as missing; the rest say once, few, many or name a class of expanded clone.

-,TRBJ2-3,many,TRBV7-2,CASSALAPDTQYF,TGTGCCAGCAGCGCCCTAGCGCCAGATACGCAGTATTTT
-,TRBJ2-1,many,TRBV5-1,CASSLEAEDNEQFF,TGCGCCAGCAGCTTAGAAGCGGAGGACAATGAGCAGTTCTTC
-,TRBJ2-3,many,TRBV30,CAWSISADTQYF,TGTGCCTGGAGTATCTCAGCGGATACGCAGTATTTT
TRBD2,TRBJ2-7,many,TRBV7-8,CASSPLAGVGEQYF,TGTGCCAGCAGCCCTCTAGCGGGAGTCGGCGAGCAGTACTTC
-,TRBJ1-5,many,TRBV5-1,CASSFASGQPQHF,TGCGCCAGCAGCTTTGCATCTGGTCAGCCCCAGCATTTT
-,TRBJ2-7,many,TRBV15,CATSRDTPDNTYEQYF,TGTGCCACCAGCAGAGATACCCCGGACAATACCTACGAGCAGTACTTC
-,TRBJ2-7,-,TRBV7-2,CDSSTRSYEQYF,TGTGACAGCAGCACACGATCCTACGAGCAGTACTTC
-,TRBJ1-2,many,TRBV6-2/TRBV6-3,CASSSTGGYTF,TGTGCCAGCAGTTCTACAGGTGGCTACACCTTC
TRBD1,TRBJ1-1,many,TRBV29-1,CSVETWTGGLVGTEAFF,TGCAGCGTTGAGACTTGGACAGGGGGCTTGGTGGGCACTGAAGCTTTCTTT
-,TRBJ2-5,many,TRBV20-1,CSARDRPNQETQYF,TGCAGTGCTAGAGATCGTCCCAATCAAGAGACCCAGTACTTC